Listed below are T cell receptor beta chains from one sample, sequenced in a study of T cell changes during pregnancy in multiple sclerosis. Clones were sequenced by immunoSEQ multiplex PCR, and TCRdb holds only the in-frame ones, with some missing. The top ten hold about 1% of the sample, which has around 80,000 clones, 94% seen once. Source: peripheral blood, taken in the second trimester of pregnancy. These receptors all come from a female donor in good health, enrolled as a control in a pregnancy study. Each CDR3 is given with its conserved first and last residue. The D gene is left open where the match is weak. The listing skips clone size in some rows; elsewhere it reads once, few, many or a size class.

V gene	D gene	J gene	clone size	CDR3 protein	CDR3 DNA
TRBV7-2	TRBD2	TRBJ2-2	.	CASSFLAGVTVGELFF	TGTGCCAGCAGCTTTTTAGCGGGAGTCACGGTCGGGGAGCTGTTTTTT
TRBV21-1	.	TRBJ2-7	.	CASSSPVDEQYF	TGTGCCAGCAGCTCCCCCGTTGACGAGCAGTACTTC
TRBV4-1	TRBD1	TRBJ2-7	few	CASSQGTGRDEQYF	TGCGCCAGCAGCCAAGGGACAGGGCGCGACGAGCAGTACTTC
TRBV6-1	.	TRBJ1-2	.	CASRTGGGAFYGYTF	TGTGCCAGCAGGACCGGCGGGGGGGCTTTCTATGGCTACACCTTC
TRBV7-9	TRBD1	TRBJ2-7	.	CASSPPDRGGEQYF	TGTGCCAGCAGCCCACCGGACAGGGGAGGCGAGCAGTACTTC
TRBV27	.	TRBJ2-7	.	CASSLSGDYEQYF	TGTGCCAGCAGTTTATCCGGGGACTACGAGCAGTACTTC
TRBV4-1	TRBD1	TRBJ1-1	.	CASSQDRSTTEAFF	TGCGCCAGCAGCCAGGACAGGTCTACCACTGAAGCTTTCTTT
TRBV5-4	.	TRBJ2-3	.	CASIASNTDTQYF	TGTGCCAGCATCGCGTCCAACACAGATACGCAGTATTTT
TRBV7-6	TRBD2	TRBJ2-1	.	CASSLAVLAGVGNEQFF	TGTGCCAGCAGCTTAGCGGTATTAGCGGGAGTTGGAAATGAGCAGTTCTTC
TRBV5-1	.	TRBJ2-1	.	CASSLASGVYNEQFF	TGCGCCAGCAGCTTGGCTTCGGGGGTCTACAATGAGCAGTTCTTC
TRBV28	TRBD1	TRBJ1-2	.	CASTWTGVNYGYTF	TGTGCCAGCACCTGGACAGGCGTCAACTATGGCTACACCTTC